These T cell receptor beta chains were read from a single sample in a study of regulatory T cells in long-lasting Graves disease. MiXCR was run by TCRdb on the multiplex PCR reads, yielding one entry per CDR3 protein. The sample comprises roughly 400,000 distinct CDR3 sequences, 20% of which are singletons, and around 20% rests with the top ten. Here the sequenced sample was peripheral blood mononuclear cells (PBMCs), taken when the disease was refractory, from a patient treated with antithyroid drugs. The source of these receptors is a female donor with Graves disease. Both conserved end residues are part of each CDR3. The D gene is left open where the match is weak. Clone size, where shown, is once, few, many, or a class for clones that have expanded.

j_call clone_size d_call v_call cdr3_nt cdr3_aa
TRBJ2-5 few . TRBV28 TGTGCCAGCAGTTTAGGCCAGGCCCAAGGGACCCAGTACTTC CASSLGQAQGTQYF
TRBJ2-7 many TRBD1 TRBV6-1 TGTGCCAGCAGTCCGGAGGACAGGGGGAAACAGTACTTC CASSPEDRGKQYF
TRBJ2-5 many . TRBV28 TGTGCCAGCAGTTTCGAGGGGGATGAGACCCAGTACTTC CASSFEGDETQYF
TRBJ1-2 many TRBD1 TRBV13 TGTGCCAGCAGCTTAAGACAGGGGAGAGACTATGGCTACACCTTC CASSLRQGRDYGYTF
TRBJ1-1 . TRBD1 TRBV27 TGTGCCAGCAGTCCCGGACAGGGGGCGGGGAACACTGAAGCTTTCTTT CASSPGQGAGNTEAFF
TRBJ2-3 . . TRBV2 TGTGCCAGCAGTGATCGCGACAGAGATACGCAGTATTTT CASSDRDRDTQYF
TRBJ1-4 . TRBD1 TRBV6-4 TGTGCCAGCAGTGCGGGAGACAGGGGGCCTCCTAATGAAAAACTGTTTTTT CASSAGDRGPPNEKLFF
TRBJ1-2 few TRBD1 TRBV5-1 TGCGCCAGCAGCACGGGACAGGGACTCTATGGCTACACCTTC CASSTGQGLYGYTF
TRBJ2-7 many TRBD1 TRBV28 TGTGCCAGCAGTCTCCCGGGGACAGCTATCTACGAGCAGTACTTC CASSLPGTAIYEQYF
TRBJ2-5 . . TRBV7-2 TGTGCCAGCAGCTCCGGCACTTCCTTCAGCGAGACCCAGTACTTC CASSSGTSFSETQYF
TRBJ2-7 few TRBD1 TRBV29-1 TGCAGCGGTAGGGGACAGGACTACGAGCAGTACTTC CSGRGQDYEQYF